The 8 T cell receptor beta chains below were found in one sample sequenced in a study of CD8 T cells in ankylosing spondylitis. The study's findings and limits: A TCR beta motif of under ten highly homologous variants seemed to mark ankylosing spondylitis blood.

The antigens these receptors bind are not known. TCRdb used MiXCR to reprocess the 5' RACE reads, holding one entry per CDR3 protein. The sample carries around 490,000 distinct CDR3 sequences, about 5% recorded once. Sequenced: blood, either unsorted or a sorted T cell fraction (not recorded which). The receptors were sampled from a male donor with ankylosing spondylitis.

The chain carries TRBV20-1 and TRBJ2-5; 9 positions match TRBD2. The J segment lost 0 bases and the V segment lost 1 base, leaving 6 bases of the junction unmatched. Germline V CDR1 and CDR2: DFQATT, SNEGSKA (reference sequence). This CDR3 has 16 amino acids. The CDR3 coding sequence is TGCAGTGCTAGAGCACCCAGCGGGGGGTACCAAGAGACCCAGTACTTC. Its translation: CSARAPSGGYQETQYF.

V is TRBV6-1 and J is TRBJ2-7, with 8 bases that match TRBD1. The trim removed 6 bases at V and 7 bases at J, leaving 14 bases unmatched. Germline V gives CDR1 MNHNS, CDR2 SASEGT. CDR3 length: 15 amino acids. Here the CDR3 DNA reads TGTGCCAGCAGGACAAGGACAGGGAGGTCGGAAGAGCAGTACTTC. Translated, it gives CASRTRTGRSEEQYF.

This clonotype was observed many times. DNA for the CDR3: TGTGCCAGCAGTTTTTTCAGGGGCTACGAGCAGTACTTC. Translation: CASSFFRGYEQYF. The chain uses TRBV12-3 or TRBV12-4 and TRBJ2-7, with TRBD1 as a possible D gene (6 bases). The CDR3 covers 13 residues. Trimming took 3 bases from V and 3 from J, leaving 9 bases between them.

This clonotype occurred a few times. The rearrangement uses TRBV7-3 and TRBJ2-3, with 8 bases aligning to TRBD1. Per germline, CDR1 SGHTA and CDR2 FQGTGA. V dropped 4 bases and J dropped 2; count of bases not matched to a gene: 5. The CDR3 contains 15 residues. CDR3 in DNA: TGTGCCAGCAGCTCCGGGACAGGTATCACAGATACGCAGTATTTT. Its protein product is CASSSGTGITDTQYF.

This clonotype has ten or more counts. The chain recombines TRBV20-1 with TRBJ1-6, with D unclear. The V and J ends lost 5 bases and 7 bases respectively, with 15 bases between them. This CDR3 contains 14 residues. CDR1 is DFQATT, CDR2 SNEGSKA, per germline (reference sequence). This chain's CDR3 is CSAPTTSPNSPLHF. CDR3 nucleotides: TGCAGTGCTCCTACGACATCGCCGAATTCACCCCTCCACTTT.

This clonotype was counted at least ten times. This chain joins TRBV7-2 and TRBJ1-3, with D hard to call. The germline V gene encodes CDR1 SGHTA and CDR2 FQGNSA. Trimming shortened V by 1 base and J by 4 bases, and 5 bases separated the two germline ends. The CDR3 is 13 amino acids. The CDR3 bases are TGTGCCAGCAGCTTAGTGAGAGGAAACACCATATATTTT. It encodes CASSLVRGNTIYF.

The chain recombines TRBV11-2 with TRBJ2-7, with a tentative D call TRBD1 (8 bases). This CDR3 region has 17 residues. Germline CDR1 is SGHAT and CDR2 is FQNNGV. The V gene lost 2 bases and the J gene lost 4 bases, with 21 bases spanning the gap. The CDR3 protein is CASSLRQGAGVGYEQYF. Here the CDR3 DNA reads TGTGCCAGCAGCTTACGGCAGGGGGCGGGAGTAGGATACGAGCAGTACTTC.

This clonotype has a count of ten or more. The chain carries TRBV5-1 and TRBJ2-3; TRBD1 is a possible D gene (7 bases). V gave up 6 bases and J gave up 0 bases, with 11 bases separating them. This CDR3 spans 14 amino acids. Germline V gives CDR1 SGHRS, CDR2 YFSETQ. The CDR3, as DNA: TGCGCCAGCATGCGGGGACAGAGCACAGATACGCAGTATTTT. Translating gives CASMRGQSTDTQYF.